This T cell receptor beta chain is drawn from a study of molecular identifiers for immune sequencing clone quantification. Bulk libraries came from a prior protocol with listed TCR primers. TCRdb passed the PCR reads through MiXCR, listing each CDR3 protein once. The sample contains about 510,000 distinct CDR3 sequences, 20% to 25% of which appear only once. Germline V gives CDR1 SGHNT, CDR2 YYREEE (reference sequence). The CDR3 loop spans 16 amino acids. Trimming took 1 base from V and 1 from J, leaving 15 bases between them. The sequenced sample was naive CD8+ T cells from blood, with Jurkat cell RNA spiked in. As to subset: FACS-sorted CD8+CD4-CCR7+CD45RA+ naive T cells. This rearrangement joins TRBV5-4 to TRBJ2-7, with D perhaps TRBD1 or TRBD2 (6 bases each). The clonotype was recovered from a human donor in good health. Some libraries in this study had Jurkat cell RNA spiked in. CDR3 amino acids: CASSLWGAEPSYEQYF. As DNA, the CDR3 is TGTGCCAGCAGCTTGTGGGGGGCAGAACCTTCCTACGAGCAGTACTTC.